The 17 T cell receptor beta chains below come from one sample, sequenced in a study of identical twins. MiXCR was run by TCRdb on the 5' RACE reads, yielding one entry per CDR3 protein. The repertoire includes under 1 million distinct CDR3 sequences, roughly an eighth of them detected once, and about 1.5% sits in the top ten. This sample also belongs to another study, concerning yellow fever vaccine responses in identical twins.

The sample was PBMCs. These receptors were taken from a young woman in good health.

The chain couples TRBV3-1 to TRBJ2-5, with TRBD2 matching over 12 bases. CDR1 LGHDT and CDR2 YNNKEL come from the germline V gene (reference sequence). The J segment lost 2 bases and the V segment lost 10 bases, leaving 8 bases of the junction unmatched. The length of the CDR3 is 15 residues. CDR3 protein: CATTLTSGGQETQYF. The CDR3 DNA reads TGTGCCACCACCCTCACTAGCGGGGGGCAAGAGACCCAGTACTTC.

The table lists this clonotype with a few counts. V gene TRBV25-1 combines with J gene TRBJ2-1; D may correspond to TRBD1 or TRBD2 (6 bases each). This CDR3 has 14 amino acids. CDR1 is MGHDK and CDR2 is SYGVNS in the germline V gene. The CDR3 sequence: CASSRADGGDEQFF. CDR3 DNA sequence: TGTGCTAGTTCCAGGGCTGACGGGGGCGATGAGCAGTTCTTC.

This clonotype turned up a few times. The CDR3 bases are TGCGCCAGCAGCCAAGAAGGCCCTTCGGGTTTGTTTGGCTACACCTTC. The encoded protein is CASSQEGPSGLFGYTF. The chain has TRBV4-1 and TRBJ1-2; no firm D call. V was cut by 0 bases and J by 7 bases, with 18 bases left in between. CDR1 is MGHRA and CDR2 is YSYEKL in the germline V gene. The CDR3 runs to 16 residues.

This clonotype was detected only a few times. This chain joins TRBV2 and TRBJ1-2; D remains ambiguous. The CDR3 covers 15 residues. Trimming removed 0 bases from V and 8 bases from J, with 16 bases in between. Looked up from germline, CDR1 is SNHLY and CDR2 is FYNNEI. The CDR3 bases are TGTGCCAGCAGTGAAGCGGGTATCCTTCCAAAGGGCTACACCTTC. Translated: CASSEAGILPKGYTF.

This clonotype was observed a few times. This chain uses TRBV7-8 with TRBJ1-1; tentative D call: TRBD1 (5 bases). CDR1 is SGHVS and CDR2 is FQNEAQ in the germline V gene. The ends were cut back, 2 bases at V and 4 bases at J, with 14 bases in the middle. The length of the CDR3 is 15 residues. CDR3 amino acids: CASSLWTGLGTEAFF. Written as DNA, the CDR3 is TGTGCCAGCAGCTTATGGACGGGGCTAGGCACTGAAGCTTTCTTT.

This clonotype has more than one count but fewer than ten. The chain combines TRBV13 with TRBJ2-7, with 9 bases that match TRBD1. The CDR3 runs to 14 residues. Germline V lookup: CDR1 PRHDT, CDR2 FYEKMQ (reference sequence). With 4 bases clipped from V and 5 bases from J, the junction kept 6 bases outside the gene matches. Here the CDR3 DNA reads TGTGCCAGCAGCTCCCGACAGGGGGAGAACGAGCAGTACTTC. This sequence encodes CASSSRQGENEQYF.

This rearrangement joins TRBV4-2 to TRBJ2-3; the match to TRBD2 covers 10 bases. The CDR3 totals 16 residues. The J segment lost 4 bases and the V segment lost 2 bases, leaving 6 bases of the junction unmatched. Germline-derived CDR1 and CDR2 are LGHNA and YNFKEQ. CDR3 residues: CASSQPSGRAADTQYF. As DNA, the CDR3 is TGTGCCAGCAGCCAACCCAGCGGGAGGGCCGCAGATACGCAGTATTTT.

In its sample, this clonotype was seen many times. The chain couples TRBV6-5 to TRBJ1-4; possible D gene TRBD1, 6 bases. This CDR3 has 14 amino acids. With 2 bases removed from V and 4 bases from J, the gap between germline ends came to 8 bases. The germline V gene has CDR1 MNHEY and CDR2 SVGAGI. The CDR3 loop is CASSYGRGNEKLFF. CDR3 DNA sequence: TGTGCCAGCAGTTACGGCAGGGGTAATGAAAAACTGTTTTTT.

This chain links TRBV28 with TRBJ2-7; 12 bases fit TRBD2. In germline, CDR1 is MDHEN, CDR2 SYDVKM. The CDR3 is 17 amino acids. The V gene end was trimmed by 8 bases and the J gene end by 7 bases; junction bases not matched to a gene: 18. CDR3 protein: CASYPETSGRVGQEQYF. The CDR3 DNA sequence: TGTGCCAGCTACCCCGAGACTAGCGGGAGAGTGGGTCAAGAGCAGTACTTC.

The genes are TRBV6-1 and TRBJ2-7, with 9 nucleotides matching TRBD2. This CDR3 region has 15 residues. Germline V gene data show CDR1 as MNHNS and CDR2 as SASEGT. J lost 3 bases, V lost 4 bases, and 7 bases had no gene match. The CDR3 DNA is TGTGCCAGCAGTGGCGGGGGGGGAAAATTCTACGAGCAGTACGTC. It encodes CASSGGGGKFYEQYV.

This clonotype was recorded at least ten times. V and J are TRBV6-1 and TRBJ1-1, with D perhaps TRBD1 (5 bases). The length of the CDR3 is 14 residues. From germline, CDR1 is MNHNS and CDR2 SASEGT. V gave up 8 bases and J gave up 0 bases, with 13 bases separating them. The DNA for the CDR3 is TGTGCCAGCGGGGTTACAGGCATGAACACTGAAGCTTTCTTT. It yields the protein CASGVTGMNTEAFF.

This clonotype was detected only a few times. This chain links TRBV4-1 with TRBJ1-1; no definite D call. The CDR3 is 14 amino acids. V lost 0 bases to trimming and J lost 6 bases, with 11 bases between them. The V gene's germline CDR1 is MGHRA and CDR2 YSYEKL. As DNA, the CDR3 is TGCGCCAGCAGCCAAGATCACTTTCGGTCTGAAGCTTTCTTT. Its translation: CASSQDHFRSEAFF.

The rearrangement links TRBV20-1 to TRBJ1-2, with unresolved D. The CDR3 has 13 amino acids. Germline V CDR1 and CDR2: DFQATT, SNEGSKA (reference sequence). The ends were cut back, 2 bases at V and 4 bases at J, with 11 bases in the middle. This CDR3 is CSARPEGSYGYTF. The CDR3 DNA sequence: TGCAGTGCTAGACCGGAAGGCTCCTATGGCTACACCTTC.

This chain connects TRBV7-6 to TRBJ2-7; TRBD1 agrees at 10 bases. With 1 base clipped from V and 2 bases from J, the junction kept 2 bases outside the gene matches. Looked up from germline, CDR1 is SGHVS and CDR2 is FNYEAQ. The CDR3 length is 15 residues. The CDR3: CASSLGDRGPYEQYF. The CDR3 nucleotides are TGTGCCAGCAGCTTAGGGGACAGGGGACCCTACGAGCAGTACTTC.

DNA of the CDR3: TGTGCCAGCAGCTTAACGGCGGCGGGGTACAATGAGCAGTTCTTC. This sequence encodes CASSLTAAGYNEQFF. The V gene is TRBV7-9, the J gene TRBJ2-1; possibly TRBD2 for D (6 bases). This CDR3 has 15 amino acids. Germline V gene data show CDR1 as SEHNR and CDR2 as FQNEAQ (reference sequence). V lost 2 bases, J lost 4 bases, and 12 bases lay in between.

This clonotype was counted ten times or more. This chain connects TRBV13 to TRBJ2-1; D might be TRBD2 (7 bases). The length of the CDR3 is 15 residues. Trimming took off 5 bases at V and 6 bases at J, with 17 bases between the two ends. CDR1 is PRHDT, CDR2 FYEKMQ, per germline (reference sequence). This chain's CDR3 is CASSHRGANFNEQFF. CDR3 in DNA: TGTGCCAGCAGCCATCGGGGGGCTAACTTCAATGAGCAGTTCTTC.

In its sample, this clonotype was seen a few times. The V gene is TRBV3-1, the J gene TRBJ2-5; 8 bases agree with TRBD2. CDR1 and CDR2 from the germline V gene are LGHDT and YNNKEL (reference sequence). Losses at the gene ends were 0 bases for V and 4 bases for J; bases not matched to a gene: 7. The CDR3 runs 16 residues. The CDR3 is CASSQELSGGGETQYF. The CDR3 nucleotides are TGTGCCAGCAGCCAAGAGCTCAGCGGGGGAGGAGAGACCCAGTACTTC.